Listed below are T cell receptor beta chains from one sample, sequenced in a study of T-cell memory formation after mild COVID-19. Using its own MiXCR run on the 5' RACE reads, TCRdb lists one record per CDR3 protein. The sample includes 35,000 to 50,000 distinct CDR3 sequences, 9.5% seen only once; the top ten take about an eighth. Sequencing input: PBMCs or a T cell subset sorted from them (not recorded which). The receptors here all came from an adult woman who had mild COVID-19 (a few samples of this study predate the infection). Cell type and time point are not known. The CDR3 runs from the conserved cysteine through the conserved F or W. Fields, in order: J gene, V gene, D gene, clone size, CDR3 DNA, CDR3 protein. The D gene is left open where the match is weak. Rows may omit the clone size; those that give it use once, few, many or a size class.

j_gene: TRBJ2-3
v_gene: TRBV5-1
d_gene: .
abundance: few
CDR3nt: TGCGCCAGCAGCTTGGTGGTAGGGCAACCTAGCACAGATACGCAGTATTTT
CDR3aa: CASSLVVGQPSTDTQYF

j_gene: TRBJ2-3
v_gene: TRBV7-2
d_gene: .
abundance: many
CDR3nt: TGTGCCAGCAGGACGGGCGGTGGAATCGGCGGCACAGATACGCAGTATTTT
CDR3aa: CASRTGGGIGGTDTQYF

j_gene: TRBJ1-1
v_gene: TRBV29-1
d_gene: .
abundance: .
CDR3nt: TGCAGCGTTGAAGATCCTGGACGGATGAACACTGAAGCTTTCTTT
CDR3aa: CSVEDPGRMNTEAFF

j_gene: TRBJ2-7
v_gene: TRBV21-1
d_gene: .
abundance: many
CDR3nt: .
CDR3aa: CASTQRVGSGSYEQYF

j_gene: TRBJ2-7
v_gene: TRBV20-1
d_gene: TRBD2
abundance: .
CDR3nt: TGCAGTGCGAGATCGCCTAGCGGGGTCTACGAGCAGTACTTC
CDR3aa: CSARSPSGVYEQYF

j_gene: TRBJ1-4
v_gene: TRBV5-1
d_gene: .
abundance: .
CDR3nt: TGCGCCAGCAGCGAGGGCTATAATGAAAAACTGTTTTTT
CDR3aa: CASSEGYNEKLFF

j_gene: TRBJ2-4
v_gene: TRBV6-2/TRBV6-3
d_gene: TRBD2
abundance: .
CDR3nt: TGTGCCACAGGGGGTAGCGGGAGTTTCGCCAAAAACATTCAGTACTTC
CDR3aa: CATGGSGSFAKNIQYF

j_gene: TRBJ2-6
v_gene: TRBV14
d_gene: .
abundance: few
CDR3nt: TGTGCCAGCAGCCAAGGAGGGGGATCAACCTCTGGGGCCAACGTCCTGACTTTC
CDR3aa: CASSQGGGSTSGANVLTF

j_gene: TRBJ1-1
v_gene: TRBV4-1
d_gene: .
abundance: .
CDR3nt: TGCGCCAGCAGCCAACCTCAGGGAGGGCAGACTGAAGCTTTCTTT
CDR3aa: CASSQPQGGQTEAFF

j_gene: TRBJ2-2
v_gene: TRBV20-1
d_gene: .
abundance: few
CDR3nt: TGCAGTGCTAGTGCGCTAGTGTCGGCCGGGGAGCTGTTTTTT
CDR3aa: CSASALVSAGELFF

j_gene: TRBJ1-1
v_gene: TRBV18
d_gene: TRBD1
abundance: .
CDR3nt: TGTGCCAGCTCGCTGACAGGGGGCATGAACACTGAAGCTTTCTTT
CDR3aa: CASSLTGGMNTEAFF

j_gene: TRBJ2-7
v_gene: TRBV20-1
d_gene: TRBD1
abundance: few
CDR3nt: TGCAGTGCTAGAGATGGGCAGGGGGCATCCTACGAGCAGTACTTC
CDR3aa: CSARDGQGASYEQYF

j_gene: TRBJ2-2
v_gene: TRBV4-3
d_gene: .
abundance: .
CDR3nt: TGCGCCAGCAGCCAAGATCAACTGAGCCTCGGGGAGCTGTTTTTT
CDR3aa: CASSQDQLSLGELFF

j_gene: TRBJ1-5
v_gene: TRBV6-2/TRBV6-3
d_gene: .
abundance: few
CDR3nt: TGTGCCAGCAGCTCGGGAGGGGGGTACAATCAGCCCCAGCATTTT
CDR3aa: CASSSGGGYNQPQHF

j_gene: TRBJ1-2
v_gene: TRBV5-6
d_gene: .
abundance: many
CDR3nt: TGTGCCAGCAGCCCAAGAGGGGGGACCAACTATGGCTACACCTTC
CDR3aa: CASSPRGGTNYGYTF

j_gene: TRBJ2-1
v_gene: TRBV11-3
d_gene: TRBD2
abundance: .
CDR3nt: TGTGCCAGCAGCCTGGGGGGGAGGGCCGAGGGCTTC
CDR3aa: CASSLGGRAEGF

j_gene: TRBJ2-7
v_gene: TRBV11-2
d_gene: .
abundance: .
CDR3nt: TGTGCCAGCAGCTTATCATCAATTCGGACCTACGAGCAGTACTTC
CDR3aa: CASSLSSIRTYEQYF

j_gene: TRBJ2-7
v_gene: TRBV7-2
d_gene: .
abundance: many
CDR3nt: TGTGCCAGCAGCTCTCAGCGGCACGAGCAGTACTTC
CDR3aa: CASSSQRHEQYF

j_gene: TRBJ1-5
v_gene: TRBV6-5
d_gene: .
abundance: few
CDR3nt: TGTGCCAGCAGTTCATGGAGCAATCAGCCCCAGCATTTT
CDR3aa: CASSSWSNQPQHF

j_gene: TRBJ2-7
v_gene: TRBV2
d_gene: .
abundance: few
CDR3nt: TGTGCCAGCAGTCCAGTAGTCGGGACTGTTGAGCGGTCCGAGCAGTACTTC
CDR3aa: CASSPVVGTVERSEQYF

j_gene: TRBJ1-1
v_gene: TRBV7-9
d_gene: TRBD1
abundance: few
CDR3nt: TGTGCCAGCAGCCCGGGACAGGAGAAGGCTGAAGCTTTCTTT
CDR3aa: CASSPGQEKAEAFF

j_gene: TRBJ2-1
v_gene: TRBV19
d_gene: .
abundance: many
CDR3nt: TGTGCCAGTAGTATGGGCGGGGACTACAATGAGCAGTTCTTC
CDR3aa: CASSMGGDYNEQFF

j_gene: TRBJ2-2
v_gene: TRBV12-3/TRBV12-4
d_gene: TRBD1
abundance: few
CDR3nt: TGTGCCAGCACCCCCCTGGACAGGGATGCCGGGGAGCTGTTTTTT
CDR3aa: CASTPLDRDAGELFF

j_gene: TRBJ2-7
v_gene: TRBV7-9
d_gene: .
abundance: few
CDR3nt: TGTGCCAGCAGCTTAGACTGGGACGAGCAGTACTTC
CDR3aa: CASSLDWDEQYF

j_gene: TRBJ2-5
v_gene: TRBV18
d_gene: TRBD2
abundance: many
CDR3nt: TGTGCCAGCTCACCGGGGACTAGCAGAGAGACCCAGTACTTC
CDR3aa: CASSPGTSRETQYF

j_gene: TRBJ2-3
v_gene: TRBV7-9
d_gene: .
abundance: .
CDR3nt: TGTGCCAGCAGCTTAGAGGGGCAGGCCACAGATACGCAGTATTTT
CDR3aa: CASSLEGQATDTQYF

j_gene: TRBJ2-3
v_gene: TRBV7-2
d_gene: .
abundance: .
CDR3nt: TGTGCCAGCAGCTTTGGCGCCCTGGCAGATACGCAGTATTTT
CDR3aa: CASSFGALADTQYF

j_gene: TRBJ2-7
v_gene: TRBV7-9
d_gene: .
abundance: many
CDR3nt: TGTGCCAGCAGCTTCCTTAGCGGCGAGCAGTACTTC
CDR3aa: CASSFLSGEQYF

j_gene: TRBJ2-3
v_gene: TRBV5-1
d_gene: .
abundance: .
CDR3nt: TGCGCCAGCAACCCCGGCCGAGGGGGGGCAGATACGCAGTATTTT
CDR3aa: CASNPGRGGADTQYF

j_gene: TRBJ1-2
v_gene: TRBV5-1
d_gene: .
abundance: .
CDR3nt: TGCGCCAGCAGCTTGTTGATTCTGGGCGAACTGCGGGGCTACACCTTC
CDR3aa: CASSLLILGELRGYTF

j_gene: TRBJ1-1
v_gene: TRBV20-1
d_gene: .
abundance: .
CDR3nt: TGCAGTGGGGGGATTACTGAAGCTTTCTTT
CDR3aa: CSGGITEAFF

j_gene: TRBJ1-2
v_gene: TRBV5-6
d_gene: .
abundance: few
CDR3nt: TGTGCCAGCAGCTTTTCCATGGCCAGCTATGGCTACACCTTC
CDR3aa: CASSFSMASYGYTF

j_gene: TRBJ2-5
v_gene: TRBV11-3
d_gene: .
abundance: .
CDR3nt: TGTGCCAGCAGCTTAGTCCAAGAGACCCAGTACTTC
CDR3aa: CASSLVQETQYF

j_gene: TRBJ2-1
v_gene: TRBV6-2/TRBV6-3
d_gene: TRBD1
abundance: many
CDR3nt: TGTGCCAGCGGACAGGGCCCCTACAATGAGCAGTTCTTC
CDR3aa: CASGQGPYNEQFF

j_gene: TRBJ2-7
v_gene: TRBV7-2
d_gene: .
abundance: many
CDR3nt: TGTGCCAGCAGCTTAACCTCGACTGGCGCCTACGAGCAGTACTTC
CDR3aa: CASSLTSTGAYEQYF

j_gene: TRBJ2-7
v_gene: TRBV5-1
d_gene: TRBD1
abundance: .
CDR3nt: TGCGCCAGCATCCCGGGGACAGGGAGCTACGCGCAGTACTTC
CDR3aa: CASIPGTGSYAQYF

j_gene: TRBJ2-7
v_gene: TRBV10-3
d_gene: TRBD1
abundance: many
CDR3nt: TGTGCCATCAGTGTACGTTCGGGACAGGGAACGTCCGAGCAGTACTTC
CDR3aa: CAISVRSGQGTSEQYF

j_gene: TRBJ2-3
v_gene: TRBV5-6
d_gene: TRBD1
abundance: many
CDR3nt: TGTGCCAGCAGCTCGGACAGGGCAGATACGCAGTATTTT
CDR3aa: CASSSDRADTQYF

j_gene: TRBJ1-3
v_gene: TRBV5-1
d_gene: .
abundance: few
CDR3nt: TGCGCCAGCAGCTTGGGGGGGCTCCCCTCTGGAAACACCATATATTTT
CDR3aa: CASSLGGLPSGNTIYF

j_gene: TRBJ2-3
v_gene: TRBV7-3
d_gene: .
abundance: few
CDR3nt: TGTGCCAGCAGCCTGCTAAGCGGTACGCAGTATTTT
CDR3aa: CASSLLSGTQYF

j_gene: TRBJ1-1
v_gene: TRBV30
d_gene: .
abundance: few
CDR3nt: TGTGCCTGGAGTTACCCGGGGGGGATATCCACTGAAGCTTTCTTT
CDR3aa: CAWSYPGGISTEAFF

j_gene: TRBJ1-4
v_gene: TRBV7-8
d_gene: .
abundance: few
CDR3nt: TGTGCCAGCAGCTTAGGAGGGGGGGGTAATGAAAAACTGTTTTTT
CDR3aa: CASSLGGGGNEKLFF

j_gene: TRBJ2-1
v_gene: TRBV5-4
d_gene: TRBD2
abundance: few
CDR3nt: TGTGCCAGCAGCCCTGCCAGAGTAGCGGGCAATGAGCAGTTCTTC
CDR3aa: CASSPARVAGNEQFF

j_gene: TRBJ2-1
v_gene: TRBV3-1
d_gene: .
abundance: many
CDR3nt: TGTGCCAGCAGCCGAGAAAGTCGCAGGGTGGAGCAGTTCTTC
CDR3aa: CASSRESRRVEQFF

j_gene: TRBJ1-6
v_gene: TRBV29-1
d_gene: .
abundance: few
CDR3nt: TGCAGCGTTGGTTCAGATAATAATTCACCCCTCCACTTT
CDR3aa: CSVGSDNNSPLHF

j_gene: TRBJ2-1
v_gene: TRBV11-1
d_gene: TRBD1
abundance: many
CDR3nt: TGTGCCAGCAGCTCAGGGGGTTCTGTTAATGAGCAGTTCTTC
CDR3aa: CASSSGGSVNEQFF

j_gene: TRBJ2-7
v_gene: TRBV27
d_gene: .
abundance: .
CDR3nt: TGTGCCAGCAGAACTTTAACCTACGAGCAGTACTTC
CDR3aa: CASRTLTYEQYF

j_gene: TRBJ2-7
v_gene: TRBV7-2
d_gene: .
abundance: many
CDR3nt: TGTGCCAGCAGCTTACGCGCGGTTCAGGGAGCATACGAGCAGTACTTC
CDR3aa: CASSLRAVQGAYEQYF

j_gene: TRBJ1-2
v_gene: TRBV6-5
d_gene: .
abundance: .
CDR3nt: TGTGCCAGCAGAGGTCCGGCAGGTGTCGAAAACTATGGCTACACCTTC
CDR3aa: CASRGPAGVENYGYTF

j_gene: TRBJ2-1
v_gene: TRBV30
d_gene: TRBD1
abundance: .
CDR3nt: TGTGCCTGGTCTAAAACCGGGACAGGGGATTCAAATGAGCAGTTCTTC
CDR3aa: CAWSKTGTGDSNEQFF

j_gene: TRBJ1-2
v_gene: TRBV5-1
d_gene: .
abundance: few
CDR3nt: TGCGCCAGCAGCTTGGACGCTAGCGCCTATGGCTACACCTTC
CDR3aa: CASSLDASAYGYTF

j_gene: TRBJ2-7
v_gene: TRBV30
d_gene: TRBD2
abundance: few
CDR3nt: TGTGCCTGGACTCGGGGGGCCTACGAGCAGTACTTC
CDR3aa: CAWTRGAYEQYF

j_gene: TRBJ1-5
v_gene: TRBV25-1
d_gene: .
abundance: few
CDR3nt: TGTGCCAGCAGTGAATCTGTTGGGGCCAGGGGCGAGGGCAATCAGCCCCAGCATTTT
CDR3aa: CASSESVGARGEGNQPQHF

j_gene: TRBJ2-1
v_gene: TRBV5-1
d_gene: TRBD1
abundance: many
CDR3nt: TGCGCCAGCAGCTCAGGTACAGGGGCAAATGAGCAGTTCTTC
CDR3aa: CASSSGTGANEQFF

j_gene: TRBJ2-1
v_gene: TRBV11-2
d_gene: .
abundance: .
CDR3nt: TGTGCCAGCAGCTTAGGCGGGTACCAGGAGCAGTTCTTC
CDR3aa: CASSLGGYQEQFF

j_gene: TRBJ2-1
v_gene: TRBV5-5
d_gene: .
abundance: .
CDR3nt: TGTGCCAGCAGCTTGGCCGTGGGGTATGAGCAGTTCTTC
CDR3aa: CASSLAVGYEQFF

j_gene: TRBJ2-3
v_gene: TRBV7-2
d_gene: .
abundance: .
CDR3nt: TGTGCCAGCAGCTTAAACAAGGCTGGCACAGATACGCAGTATTTT
CDR3aa: CASSLNKAGTDTQYF

j_gene: TRBJ2-2
v_gene: TRBV3-1
d_gene: .
abundance: medium-sized
CDR3nt: TGTGCCAGCAGCCCCTACACCGGGGAGCTGTTTTTT
CDR3aa: CASSPYTGELFF

j_gene: TRBJ1-2
v_gene: TRBV7-2
d_gene: TRBD1
abundance: few
CDR3nt: TGTGCCAGCAGCATGGACAGGGTCTATGGCTACACCTTC
CDR3aa: CASSMDRVYGYTF

j_gene: TRBJ1-2
v_gene: TRBV15
d_gene: .
abundance: .
CDR3nt: TGTGCCGCCAGCAGAGAGAGGCTCGGGGATGGCTACACCTTC
CDR3aa: CAASRERLGDGYTF